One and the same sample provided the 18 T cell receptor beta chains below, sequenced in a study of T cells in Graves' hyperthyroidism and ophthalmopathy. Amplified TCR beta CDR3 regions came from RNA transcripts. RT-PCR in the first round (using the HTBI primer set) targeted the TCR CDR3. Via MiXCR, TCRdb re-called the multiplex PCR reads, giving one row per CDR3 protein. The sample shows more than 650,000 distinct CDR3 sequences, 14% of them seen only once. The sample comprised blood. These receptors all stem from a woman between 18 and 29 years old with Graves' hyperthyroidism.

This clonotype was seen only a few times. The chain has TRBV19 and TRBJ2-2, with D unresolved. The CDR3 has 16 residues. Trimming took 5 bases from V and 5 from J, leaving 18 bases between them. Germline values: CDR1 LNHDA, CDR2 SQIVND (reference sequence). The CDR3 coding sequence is TGTGCCAGTAGTCCCAGCGCGGCTGCGATGACCGGGGAGCTGTTTTTT. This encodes CASSPSAAAMTGELFF.

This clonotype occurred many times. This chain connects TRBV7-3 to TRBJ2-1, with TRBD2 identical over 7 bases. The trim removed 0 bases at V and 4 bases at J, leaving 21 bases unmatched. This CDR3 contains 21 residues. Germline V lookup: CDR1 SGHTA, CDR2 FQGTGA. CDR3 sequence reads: CASSLTPIGRSGSGVYNEQFF. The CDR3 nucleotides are TGTGCCAGCAGCTTAACCCCGATAGGACGATCAGGGAGCGGGGTATACAATGAGCAGTTCTTC. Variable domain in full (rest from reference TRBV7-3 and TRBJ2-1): GAGVSQTPSNKVTEKGKYVELRCDPISGHTALYWYRQSLGQGPEFLIYFQGTGAADDSGLPNDRFFAVRPEGSVSTLKIQRTERGDSAVYLCASSLTPIGRSGSGVYNEQFFGPGTRLTVL.

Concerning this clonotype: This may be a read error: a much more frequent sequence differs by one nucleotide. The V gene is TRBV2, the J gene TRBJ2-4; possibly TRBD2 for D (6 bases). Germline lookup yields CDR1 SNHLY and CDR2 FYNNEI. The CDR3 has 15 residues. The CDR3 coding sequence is TGTGCCAGCAAGGAGGGGCTCCTGGTCAAAAGCATTCAGTACTTC. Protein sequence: CASKEGLLVKSIQYF. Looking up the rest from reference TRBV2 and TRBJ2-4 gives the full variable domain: EPEVTQTPSHQVTQMGQEVILRCVPISNHLYFYWYRQILGQKVEFLVSFYNNEISEKSEIFDDQFSVERPDGSNFTLKIRSTKLEDSAMYFCASKEGLLVKSIQYFGAGTRLSVL.

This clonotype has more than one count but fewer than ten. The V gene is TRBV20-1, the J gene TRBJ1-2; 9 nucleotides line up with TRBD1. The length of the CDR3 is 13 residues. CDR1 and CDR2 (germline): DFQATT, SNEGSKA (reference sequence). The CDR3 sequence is CSAYRGRDYGYTF. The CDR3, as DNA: TGCAGCGCCTACAGGGGGCGAGACTATGGCTACACCTTC.

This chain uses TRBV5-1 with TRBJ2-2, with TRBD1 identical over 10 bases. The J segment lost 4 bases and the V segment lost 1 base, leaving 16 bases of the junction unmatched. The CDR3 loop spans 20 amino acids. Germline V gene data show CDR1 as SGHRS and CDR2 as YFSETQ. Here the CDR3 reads CASSLPMGTGVRSGTGELFF. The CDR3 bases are TGCGCCAGCAGCTTGCCGATGGGGACAGGGGTTCGGTCGGGCACCGGGGAGCTGTTTTTT.

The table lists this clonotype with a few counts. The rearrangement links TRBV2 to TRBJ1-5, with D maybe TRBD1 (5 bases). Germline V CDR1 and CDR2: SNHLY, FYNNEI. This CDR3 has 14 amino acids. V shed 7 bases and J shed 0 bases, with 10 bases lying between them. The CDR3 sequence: CASNRKFSNQPQHF. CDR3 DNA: TGTGCCAGCAACAGGAAATTTAGCAATCAGCCCCAGCATTTT.

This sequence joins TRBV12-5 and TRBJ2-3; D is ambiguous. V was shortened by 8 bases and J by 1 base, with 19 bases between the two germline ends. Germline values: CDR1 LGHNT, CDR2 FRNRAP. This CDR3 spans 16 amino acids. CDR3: CASNYSEVRGTDTQYF. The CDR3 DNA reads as TGTGCTAGTAATTACTCAGAAGTCCGGGGCACAGATACGCAGTATTTT.

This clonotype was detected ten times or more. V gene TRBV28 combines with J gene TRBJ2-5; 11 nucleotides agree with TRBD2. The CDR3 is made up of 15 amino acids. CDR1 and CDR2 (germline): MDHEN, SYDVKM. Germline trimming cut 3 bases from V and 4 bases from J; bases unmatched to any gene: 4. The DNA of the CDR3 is TGTGCCAGCAGTTTGAACGGACTAGCGGGAGAGACCCAGTACTTC. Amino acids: CASSLNGLAGETQYF.

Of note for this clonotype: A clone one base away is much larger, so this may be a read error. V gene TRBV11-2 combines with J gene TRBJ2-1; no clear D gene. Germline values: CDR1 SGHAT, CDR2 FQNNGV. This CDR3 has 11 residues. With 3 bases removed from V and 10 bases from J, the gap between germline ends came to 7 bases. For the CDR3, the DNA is TGTGCCAGCAGCTTCCATACAGAGCAGTTCTTC. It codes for CASSFHTEQFF.

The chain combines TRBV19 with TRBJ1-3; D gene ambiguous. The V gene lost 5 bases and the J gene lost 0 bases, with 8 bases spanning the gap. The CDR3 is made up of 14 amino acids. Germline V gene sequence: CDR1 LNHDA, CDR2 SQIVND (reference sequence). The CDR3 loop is CASSDLGSGNTIYF. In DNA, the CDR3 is TGTGCCAGTAGTGACTTGGGCTCTGGAAACACCATATATTTT. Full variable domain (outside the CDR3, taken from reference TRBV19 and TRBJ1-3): DGGITQSPKYLFRKEGQNVTLSCEQNLNHDAMYWYRQDPGQGLRLIYYSQIVNDFQKGDIAEGYSVSREKKESFPLTVTSAQKNPTAFYLCASSDLGSGNTIYFGEGSWLTVV.

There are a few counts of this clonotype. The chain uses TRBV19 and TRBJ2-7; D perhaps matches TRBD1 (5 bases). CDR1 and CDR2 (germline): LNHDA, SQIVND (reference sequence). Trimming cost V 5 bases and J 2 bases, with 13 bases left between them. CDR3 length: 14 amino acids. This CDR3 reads CASSYRPGPYEQYF. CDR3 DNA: TGTGCCAGTAGTTACCGACCAGGGCCCTACGAGCAGTACTTC.

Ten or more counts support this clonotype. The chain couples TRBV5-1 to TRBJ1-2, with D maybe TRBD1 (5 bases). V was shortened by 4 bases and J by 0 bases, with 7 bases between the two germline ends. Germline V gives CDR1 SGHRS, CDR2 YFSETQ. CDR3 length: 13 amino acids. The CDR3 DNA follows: TGCGCCAGCAGCCCGGACACTAACTATGGCTACACCTTC. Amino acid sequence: CASSPDTNYGYTF.

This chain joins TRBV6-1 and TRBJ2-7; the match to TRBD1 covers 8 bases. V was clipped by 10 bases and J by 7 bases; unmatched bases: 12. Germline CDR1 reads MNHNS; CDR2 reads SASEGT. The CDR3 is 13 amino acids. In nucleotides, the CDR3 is TGTGCCACCTATTTGGACAGGGTGGGAGAGCAGTACTTC. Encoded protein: CATYLDRVGEQYF.

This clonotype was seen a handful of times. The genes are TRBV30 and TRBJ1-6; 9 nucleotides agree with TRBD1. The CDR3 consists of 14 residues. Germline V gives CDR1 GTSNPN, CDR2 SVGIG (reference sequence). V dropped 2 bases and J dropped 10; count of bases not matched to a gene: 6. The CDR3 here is CAWSRDRVYSPLHF. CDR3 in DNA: TGTGCCTGGAGTCGGGACAGGGTGTACTCACCCCTCCACTTT.

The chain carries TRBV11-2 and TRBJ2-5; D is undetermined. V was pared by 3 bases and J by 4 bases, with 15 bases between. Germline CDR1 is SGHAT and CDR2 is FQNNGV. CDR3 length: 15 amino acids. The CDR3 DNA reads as TGTGCCAGCAGCTTGTATCAGAATGGGCGAGAGACCCAGTACTTC. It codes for CASSLYQNGRETQYF. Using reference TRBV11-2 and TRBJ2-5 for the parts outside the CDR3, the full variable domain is EAGVAQSPRYKIIEKRQSVAFWCNPISGHATLYWYQQILGQGPKLLIQFQNNGVVDDSQLPKDRFSAERLKGVDSTLKIQPAKLEDSAVYLCASSLYQNGRETQYFGPGTRLLVL.

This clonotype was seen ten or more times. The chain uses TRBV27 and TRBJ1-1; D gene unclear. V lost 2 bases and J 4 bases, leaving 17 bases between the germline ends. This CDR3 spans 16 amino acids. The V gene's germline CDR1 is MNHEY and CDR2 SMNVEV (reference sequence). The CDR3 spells CASSLGRVRVRTEAFF. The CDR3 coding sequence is TGTGCCAGCAGTTTAGGGAGAGTAAGGGTACGCACTGAAGCTTTCTTT.

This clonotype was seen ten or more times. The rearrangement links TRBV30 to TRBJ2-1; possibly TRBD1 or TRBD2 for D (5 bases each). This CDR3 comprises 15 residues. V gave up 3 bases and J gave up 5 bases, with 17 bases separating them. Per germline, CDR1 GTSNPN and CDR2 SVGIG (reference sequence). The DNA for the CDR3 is TGTGCCTGGAGGACCACGGGGCAGCGACACAATGAGCAGTTCTTC. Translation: CAWRTTGQRHNEQFF.

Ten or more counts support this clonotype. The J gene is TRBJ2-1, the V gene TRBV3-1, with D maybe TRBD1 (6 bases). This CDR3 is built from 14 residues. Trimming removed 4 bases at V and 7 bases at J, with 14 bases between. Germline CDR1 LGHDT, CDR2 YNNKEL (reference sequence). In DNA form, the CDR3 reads TGTGCCAGCAGCCCCTCGGCCCAGGGGAATGAGCAGTTCTTC. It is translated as CASSPSAQGNEQFF.